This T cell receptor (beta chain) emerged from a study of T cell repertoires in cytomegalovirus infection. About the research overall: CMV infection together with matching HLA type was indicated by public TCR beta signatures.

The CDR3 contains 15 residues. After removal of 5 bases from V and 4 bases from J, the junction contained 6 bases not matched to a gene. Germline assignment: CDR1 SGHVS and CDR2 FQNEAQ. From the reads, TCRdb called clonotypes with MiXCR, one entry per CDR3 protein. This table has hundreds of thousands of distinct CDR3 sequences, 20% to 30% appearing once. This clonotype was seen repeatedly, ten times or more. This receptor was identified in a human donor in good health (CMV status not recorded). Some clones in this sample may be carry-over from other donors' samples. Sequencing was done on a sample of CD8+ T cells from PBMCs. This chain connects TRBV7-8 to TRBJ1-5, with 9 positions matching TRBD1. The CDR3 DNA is TGTGCCAGCAGCCTCCGGACAGGGGAGAATCAGCCCCAGCATTTT. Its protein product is CASSLRTGENQPQHF.